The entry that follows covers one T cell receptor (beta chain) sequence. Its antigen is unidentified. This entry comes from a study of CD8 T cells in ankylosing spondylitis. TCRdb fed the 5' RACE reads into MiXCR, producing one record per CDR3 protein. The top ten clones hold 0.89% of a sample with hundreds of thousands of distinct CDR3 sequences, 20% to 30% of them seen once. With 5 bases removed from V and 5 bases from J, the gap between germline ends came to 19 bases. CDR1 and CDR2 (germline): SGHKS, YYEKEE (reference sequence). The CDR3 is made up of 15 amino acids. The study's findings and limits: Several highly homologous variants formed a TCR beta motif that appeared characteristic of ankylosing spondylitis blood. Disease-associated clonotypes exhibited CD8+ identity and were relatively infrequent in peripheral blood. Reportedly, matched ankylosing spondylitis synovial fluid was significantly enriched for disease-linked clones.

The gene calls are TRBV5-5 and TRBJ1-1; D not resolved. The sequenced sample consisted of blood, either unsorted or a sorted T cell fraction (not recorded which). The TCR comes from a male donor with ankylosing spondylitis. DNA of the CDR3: TGTGCCAGCAGTTCTCGCTTCGGACGGCCTACTGAAGCTTTCTTT. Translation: CASSSRFGRPTEAFF.